These T cell receptor beta chains were read from a single sample in a study of cytomegalovirus exposure and HLA in healthy donors. Assay used: immunoSEQ multiplex PCR; TCRdb lists only in-frame clones, some missing. The table has about 120,000 clones, 70% to 80% seen once. Sequencing was performed on PBMCs. The source of these receptors is a man aged 35 to 55 in good health and CMV-seropositive. CDR3s leave out the opening cysteine and the closing phenylalanine or tryptophan. Each record gives: V gene, CDR3 protein.

V gene: TRBV5-6
CDR3 protein: ASSPGQGRNQPQH

V gene: TRBV14
CDR3 protein: ASSSWTSGSGDEQF

V gene: TRBV7-2
CDR3 protein: ASSSTPGTAF

V gene: TRBV7-9
CDR3 protein: ASSLGQGNDGYT

V gene: TRBV7-2
CDR3 protein: ASSLASGLAGGRAIDTQY

V gene: TRBV15
CDR3 protein: ATRGGQSYEQY

V gene: TRBV4-1
CDR3 protein: ASSQGQKYQETQY

V gene: TRBV5-1
CDR3 protein: ASSSTSGAQGAQY

V gene: TRBV5-4
CDR3 protein: ASSWGTASGSDTQY

V gene: TRBV5-6
CDR3 protein: ASSLWPGGNTIY

V gene: TRBV5-4
CDR3 protein: ASSLSGGFVETQY

V gene: TRBV5-1
CDR3 protein: ASSLGQGSEKLF

V gene: TRBV18
CDR3 protein: ASSPLVGDTGELF

V gene: TRBV5-6
CDR3 protein: ASSSRVFEAF

V gene: TRBV6-6
CDR3 protein: ASRYLAGTSAYEQY

V gene: TRBV27
CDR3 protein: ASSPGLAGGPSETQY

V gene: TRBV7-2
CDR3 protein: ASSLAKTGGIGELF

V gene: TRBV4-3
CDR3 protein: ASSQAVRTSGSNIYTGELF

V gene: TRBV5-4
CDR3 protein: ASSVSGQGNQPQH

V gene: TRBV10-3
CDR3 protein: AISKTSGGPRESTDTQY

V gene: TRBV10-3
CDR3 protein: AISGYPGTSGNTIY

V gene: TRBV11-3
CDR3 protein: ASSLDGTGNTIY

V gene: TRBV4-1
CDR3 protein: ASSQVQGVEPLH

V gene: TRBV7-2
CDR3 protein: ASSSRTSGVDNEQF

V gene: TRBV10-1
CDR3 protein: ASGQPNTEAF

V gene: TRBV7-8
CDR3 protein: ASGQQDYGYT

V gene: TRBV2
CDR3 protein: ASSRQGMEGYT

V gene: TRBV15
CDR3 protein: ATSREGGGGVIQPQH

V gene: TRBV7-9
CDR3 protein: ASSSRDVGSYEQY

V gene: TRBV27
CDR3 protein: ASSSWTGGGDNSPLH

V gene: TRBV5-5
CDR3 protein: ASSLSGLSEQY

V gene: TRBV6-1
CDR3 protein: ASVEWAYTEAF

V gene: TRBV11-2
CDR3 protein: ASARASVRKNTGELF

V gene: TRBV6-1
CDR3 protein: ASGTGVPYEQY

V gene: TRBV5-5
CDR3 protein: ASSWRAGSYEQY

V gene: TRBV27
CDR3 protein: ASSLSGLEETQY

V gene: TRBV7-8
CDR3 protein: ASSLRDNYSNQPQH

V gene: TRBV4-3
CDR3 protein: ASSQNLAGDTGELF

V gene: TRBV2
CDR3 protein: ASSERGGVTEAF

V gene: TRBV11-2
CDR3 protein: ASSLGGTTYEQY

V gene: TRBV14
CDR3 protein: ASSQEHISYEQY

V gene: TRBV11-2
CDR3 protein: ASSRGGGNHNEQF

V gene: TRBV18
CDR3 protein: ASSETVSTNEKLF

V gene: TRBV4-1
CDR3 protein: ASSQGDRGLSTGELF

V gene: TRBV6-5
CDR3 protein: ASSYKSGISYEQY

V gene: TRBV6-1
CDR3 protein: ASSLDISTDTQY

V gene: TRBV19
CDR3 protein: ASSIPGQGASGYT

V gene: TRBV6-5
CDR3 protein: ASSANRGHEKLF

V gene: TRBV27
CDR3 protein: ASSLYKGASSETQY

V gene: TRBV28
CDR3 protein: ASSVDRGRTQPQH

V gene: TRBV7-8
CDR3 protein: ASSEAGTYGYT

V gene: TRBV5-5
CDR3 protein: ASSRDIVFGEQY

V gene: TRBV2
CDR3 protein: ASSDRGTDLY

V gene: TRBV11-2
CDR3 protein: ASSLDTSGGTGELF